One sample yielded the 4 T cell receptor beta chains listed below, sequenced in a study of blood T cells in healthy people across ages. Primed by a sample-barcoded 5' primer and a J-beta primer mix, a second PCR proceeded for roughly 7 to 11 cycles. In TCRdb, the 5' RACE reads were re-called with MiXCR into one record per CDR3 protein. The sample holds 650,000 to 800,000 distinct CDR3 sequences; around 43% are singletons and the top ten take roughly 18%. Source material: blood. The receptors stem from a man aged 55 to 69 in good health.

This clonotype was recorded a few times. A read error may produce the germline difference seen at one junction end. CDR3 residues: CASSVAAVTEQYF. The DNA for the CDR3 is TGTGCCAGCAGCGTAGCGGCCGTAACCGAGCAGTACTTC. The chain links TRBV7-2 to TRBJ2-5, with a possible D match to TRBD2 (6 bases). The J call may be in error: the DNA end matches TRBJ2-7 better. The length of the CDR3 is 13 residues. Germline V gene data show CDR1 as SGHTA and CDR2 as FQGNSA.

The chain employs TRBV3-1 and TRBJ2-6; D is unresolved. The CDR3 loop spans 14 amino acids. The V gene lost 6 bases and the J gene lost 1 base, with 7 bases spanning the gap. Germline V gives CDR1 LGHDT, CDR2 YNNKEL (reference sequence). This CDR3 reads CASRGMSGANVLTF. CDR3 DNA sequence: TGTGCCAGCAGGGGGATGTCTGGGGCCAACGTCCTGACTTTC. Drawing the rest from reference TRBV3-1 and TRBJ2-6, the complete variable domain is DTAVSQTPKYLVTQMGNDKSIKCEQNLGHDTMYWYKQDSKKFLKIMFSYNNKELIINETVPNRFSPKSPDKAHLNLHINSLELGDSAVYFCASRGMSGANVLTFGAGSRLTVL.

Turning to this clonotype: One end of the junction fails to match germline, which may point to a read error. The rearrangement links TRBV25-1 to TRBJ2-3; 7 nucleotides agree with TRBD2. The CDR3 runs to 14 residues. Germline V gene data show CDR1 as MGHDK and CDR2 as SYGVNS. The CDR3 nucleotides are TGTGCCAGCAGTCTAGCGGCTAGCACAGATACGCGGTATTTT. Translation: CASSLAASTDTRYF.

J is TRBJ1-1 and V is TRBV28; D is undetermined. This CDR3 is 13 amino acids long. V lost 6 bases and J 4 bases, leaving 12 bases between the germline ends. CDR1 is MDHEN and CDR2 is SYDVKM in the germline V gene. The CDR3 DNA reads as TGTGCCAGCAGCCCTAATCCCATCACTGAAGCTTTCTTT. Protein sequence: CASSPNPITEAFF. The complete variable domain, with remaining parts taken from reference TRBV28 and TRBJ1-1, reads DVKVTQSSRYLVKRTGEKVFLECVQDMDHENMFWYRQDPGLGLRLIYFSYDVKMKEKGDIPEGYSVSREKKERFSLILESASTNQTSMYLCASSPNPITEAFFGQGTRLTVV.